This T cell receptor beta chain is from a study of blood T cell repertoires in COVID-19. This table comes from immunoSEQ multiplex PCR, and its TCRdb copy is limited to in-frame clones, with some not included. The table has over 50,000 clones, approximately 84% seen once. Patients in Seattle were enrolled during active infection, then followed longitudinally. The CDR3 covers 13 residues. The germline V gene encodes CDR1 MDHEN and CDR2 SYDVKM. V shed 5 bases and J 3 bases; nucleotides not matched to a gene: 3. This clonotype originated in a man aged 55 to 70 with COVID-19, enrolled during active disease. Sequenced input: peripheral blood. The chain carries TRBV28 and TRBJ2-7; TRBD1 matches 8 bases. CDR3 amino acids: CASSPGQGYEQYF. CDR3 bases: TGTGCCAGCAGTCCCGGACAGGGCTACGAGCAGTACTTC. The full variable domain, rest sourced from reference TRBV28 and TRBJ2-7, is DVKVTQSSRYLVKRTGEKVFLECVQDMDHENMFWYRQDPGLGLRLIYFSYDVKMKEKGDIPEGYSVSREKKERFSLILESASTNQTSMYLCASSPGQGYEQYFGPGTRLTVT.